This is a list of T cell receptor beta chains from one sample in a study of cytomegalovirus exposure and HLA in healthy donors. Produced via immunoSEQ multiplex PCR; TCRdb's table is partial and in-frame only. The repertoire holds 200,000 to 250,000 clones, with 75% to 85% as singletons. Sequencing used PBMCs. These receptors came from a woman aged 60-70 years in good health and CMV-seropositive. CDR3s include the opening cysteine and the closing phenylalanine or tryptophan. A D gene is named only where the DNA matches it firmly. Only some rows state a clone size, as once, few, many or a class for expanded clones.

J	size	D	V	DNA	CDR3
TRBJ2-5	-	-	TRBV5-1	TGCGCCAGCAGCTTGGGCCAGGGAAGCCCAGAAGAGACCCAGTACTTC	CASSLGQGSPEETQYF
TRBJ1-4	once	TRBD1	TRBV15	TGTGCCACCAGCAGAGACCGAGGGACAGGGGAAAAACTGTTTTTT	CATSRDRGTGEKLFF
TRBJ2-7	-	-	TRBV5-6	TGTGCCAGCAGCTTGGCGGGGGAGCAGTACTTC	CASSLAGEQYF
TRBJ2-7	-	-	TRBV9	TGTGCCAGCAGCGTAGGGGGGGGACACAACTACGAGCAGTACTTC	CASSVGGGHNYEQYF
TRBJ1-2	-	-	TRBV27	TGTGCCAGCAGCCCCCGGGACACCGACTATGGCTACACCTTC	CASSPRDTDYGYTF
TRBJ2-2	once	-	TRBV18	TGTGCCAGCTCACCAGGGCAGATCACCGGGGAGCTGTTTTTT	CASSPGQITGELFF
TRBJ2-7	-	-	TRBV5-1	TGCGCCAGCAGCTTCGGAGGGGACGCTCGGGAGCAGTACTTC	CASSFGGDAREQYF
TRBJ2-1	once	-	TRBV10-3	TGTGCCATCAGTGAGAAAAGGCTAGCGCGAAACAATGAGCAGTTCTTC	CAISEKRLARNNEQFF
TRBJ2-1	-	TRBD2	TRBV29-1	TGCAGCGTTAGCGGGAGGGCCTACAATGAGCAGTTCTTC	CSVSGRAYNEQFF
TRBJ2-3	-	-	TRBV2	TGTGCCAGCCCCTCCGGGGGTATCACAGATACGCAGTATTTT	CASPSGGITDTQYF
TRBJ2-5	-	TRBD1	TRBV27	TGTGCCAGCAGTTTTCTTATTCACCCGGGACAGCCTCGGGAGACCCAGTACTTC	CASSFLIHPGQPRETQYF
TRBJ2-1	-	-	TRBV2	TGTGCCAGCACCGGGGGACAGTTGCGTGGGCAGTTCTTC	CASTGGQLRGQFF
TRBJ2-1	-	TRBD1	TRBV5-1	TGCGCCAGCAGCATCGGGACAGCCCCCCCCGAGGGGTTCTTC	CASSIGTAPPEGFF
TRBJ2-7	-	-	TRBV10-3	TGTGCCATCCTAACGAGCTCCTACGAGCAGTACTTC	CAILTSSYEQYF
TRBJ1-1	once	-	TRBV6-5	TGTGCCAGTGGGTATTCAGGGCGTGGTGAAGCTTTCTTT	CASGYSGRGEAFF
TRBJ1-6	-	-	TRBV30	TGTGCCTGGTCGAAAGCAGGCAATTCACCCCTCCACTTT	CAWSKAGNSPLHF
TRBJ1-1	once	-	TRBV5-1	TGCGCCAGCAGACGGGGGTGGACGAATGAAGCTTTCTTT	CASRRGWTNEAFF
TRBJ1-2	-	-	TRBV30	TGTGCCTGGAGTCCTCGACAGGCGATCTATGGCTACACCTTC	CAWSPRQAIYGYTF
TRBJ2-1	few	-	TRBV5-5	TGTGCCAGCAGCTCTCGACTAGAGGATGAGCAGTTCTTC	CASSSRLEDEQFF
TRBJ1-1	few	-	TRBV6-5	TGTGCCAGCAGTTACTCCTCAGGAGGAACTGCTGAAGCTTTCTTT	CASSYSSGGTAEAFF
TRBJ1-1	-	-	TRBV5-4	TGTGCCAGCAGCTTCCCCTTACAGAGAAACACTGAAGCTTTCTTT	CASSFPLQRNTEAFF
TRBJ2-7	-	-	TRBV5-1	TGCGCCAGCAGCTTGGACAGGGTGGACGAGCAGTACTTC	CASSLDRVDEQYF
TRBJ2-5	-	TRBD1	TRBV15	TGTGCCACCAGCAGCGGAGACAGGGTCGCCGAGACCCAGTACTTC	CATSSGDRVAETQYF
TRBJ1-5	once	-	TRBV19	TGTGCCAGTAGCCATACAGATCAGCCCCAGCATTTT	CASSHTDQPQHF
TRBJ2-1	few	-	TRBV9	TGTGCCAGCAGGCCTACAGGGAGCTCCTACAATGAGCAGTTCTTC	CASRPTGSSYNEQFF
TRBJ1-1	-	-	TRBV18	TGTGCCAGCTCACCGTCGAGCACTGAAGCTTTCTTT	CASSPSSTEAFF